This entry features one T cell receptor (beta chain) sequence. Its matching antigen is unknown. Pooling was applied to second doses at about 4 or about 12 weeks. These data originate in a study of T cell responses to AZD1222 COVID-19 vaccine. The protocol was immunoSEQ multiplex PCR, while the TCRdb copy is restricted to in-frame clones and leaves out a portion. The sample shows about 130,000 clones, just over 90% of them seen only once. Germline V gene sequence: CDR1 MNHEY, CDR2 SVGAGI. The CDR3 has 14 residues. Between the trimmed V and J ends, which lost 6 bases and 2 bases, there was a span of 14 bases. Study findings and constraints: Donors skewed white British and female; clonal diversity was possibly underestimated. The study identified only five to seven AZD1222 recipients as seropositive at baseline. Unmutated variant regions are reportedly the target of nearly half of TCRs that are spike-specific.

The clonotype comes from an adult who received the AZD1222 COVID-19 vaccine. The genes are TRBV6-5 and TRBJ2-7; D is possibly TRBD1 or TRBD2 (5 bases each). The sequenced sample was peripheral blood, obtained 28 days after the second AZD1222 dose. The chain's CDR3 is CASRREEGTYEQYF. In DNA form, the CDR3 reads TGTGCCAGCAGAAGAGAAGAGGGGACCTACGAGCAGTACTTC.